The 27 T cell receptor beta chains listed next were all sequenced from one sample in a study of blood T cell repertoires in COVID-19. Generated by immunoSEQ multiplex PCR, the TCRdb table keeps only in-frame clones and is missing some. The sample carries about 180,000 clones, more than 80% recorded once. Sequencing was performed on PBMCs or T cells enriched from blood (not recorded which). These receptors were taken from a man aged 35-49 years who had recovered from COVID-19.

This clone was counted a single time. This rearrangement joins TRBV18 to TRBJ1-6; TRBD1 is a possible D gene (6 bases). Germline V gives CDR1 KGHSH, CDR2 LQKENI. The germline V and J ends were trimmed by 3 bases and 8 bases, with 11 bases remaining between them. The CDR3 spans 14 residues. The CDR3 sequence is CASSPDRSYSPLHF. In DNA, the CDR3 is TGTGCCAGCTCACCCGACAGGTCGTATTCACCCCTCCACTTT. Looking up the rest from reference TRBV18 and TRBJ1-6 gives the full variable domain: NAGVMQNPRHLVRRRGQEARLRCSPMKGHSHVYWYRQLPEEGLKFMVYLQKENIIDESGMPKERFSAEFPKEGPSILRIQQVVRGDSAAYFCASSPDRSYSPLHFGNGTRLTVT.

The chain uses TRBV2 and TRBJ2-1, with 7 bases aligning to TRBD1. Germline-derived CDR1 and CDR2 are SNHLY and FYNNEI. J gave up 3 bases and V 11 bases, and 10 bases lay outside the gene matches. This CDR3 has 14 amino acids. In nucleotides, the CDR3 is TGTGCCGCACATGACAGGGCTCGCTACAATGAGCAGTTCTTC. Translated: CAAHDRARYNEQFF.

The CDR3 loop is CASSFLGQRQATEAFF. CDR3 bases: TGTGCCAGCAGTTTCCTAGGACAGCGCCAGGCCACTGAAGCTTTCTTT. The chain carries TRBV27 and TRBJ1-1; tentatively, D is TRBD1 (6 bases). CDR3 length: 16 amino acids. CDR1 and CDR2 from the germline V gene are MNHEY and SMNVEV (reference sequence). Trimming cost V 3 bases and J 4 bases, with 18 bases left between them.

The V and J genes are TRBV14 and TRBJ2-7; no firm D call. The CDR3 is 11 amino acids. V was cut by 3 bases and J by 5 bases, with 5 bases left in between. The V gene's germline CDR1 is SGHDN and CDR2 FVKESK. The CDR3 here is CASSHSNEQYF. CDR3 nucleotide sequence: TGTGCCAGCAGCCATAGTAACGAGCAGTACTTC.

The genes are TRBV7-3 and TRBJ2-1; 10 bases map to TRBD2. With 2 bases clipped from V and 2 bases from J, the junction kept 6 bases outside the gene matches. Germline values: CDR1 SGHTA, CDR2 FQGTGA. The CDR3 has 17 residues. The CDR3 DNA is TGTGCCAGCAGCTTAGAAGCTAGCGGGAGCACCTACAATGAGCAGTTCTTC. This translates into CASSLEASGSTYNEQFF.

The V gene is TRBV18, the J gene TRBJ2-5, with 9 positions matching TRBD2. Trimming cost V 1 base and J 2 bases; bases outside gene matches: 2. Germline lookup yields CDR1 KGHSH and CDR2 LQKENI. This CDR3 region has 15 residues. CDR3 in DNA: TGTGCCAGCTCACCACAGCTAGCGGGGCAAGAGACCCAGTACTTC. As protein: CASSPQLAGQETQYF.

This clone was seen just once. The chain uses TRBV19 and TRBJ1-1; 11 bases match TRBD1. The CDR3 extends over 16 amino acids. The V and J ends lost 7 bases and 4 bases, in that order; junction bases with no gene match: 11. The germline V gene has CDR1 LNHDA and CDR2 SQIVND (reference sequence). CDR3 DNA: TGTGCCAGTACCAAAAGGGCCGGGACAGGGGGCACTGAAGCTTTCTTT. Amino acids: CASTKRAGTGGTEAFF.

V and J are TRBV5-1 and TRBJ2-1; 9 nucleotides align to TRBD2. This CDR3 is 16 amino acids long. Losses at the gene ends were 4 bases for V and 2 bases for J; bases not matched to a gene: 7. Germline CDR1 and CDR2: SGHRS and YFSETQ. The DNA for the CDR3 is TGCGCCAGCAGCCCCCGTTTAGCGGGGGCCTACAATGAGCAGTTCTTC. Amino acid sequence: CASSPRLAGAYNEQFF.

CDR3 sequence reads: CASSPTSRDRLNQPQHF. In nucleotides, the CDR3 is TGTGCCAGCAGCCCCACATCCCGGGACAGACTCAATCAGCCCCAGCATTTT. This chain uses TRBV7-8 with TRBJ1-5, with 7 bases identical to TRBD1. The CDR3 has 17 residues. J lost 3 bases, V lost 5 bases, and 13 bases had no gene match. CDR1 SGHVS and CDR2 FQNEAQ come from the germline V gene.

The genes are TRBV12-3 or TRBV12-4 and TRBJ2-5; D is uncertain. V lost 2 bases to trimming and J lost 5 bases, with 6 bases between them. CDR3 length equals 12 residues. For the CDR3, the DNA is TGTGCCAGCAGTTTAATCGGTGAGACCCAGTACTTC. Protein sequence: CASSLIGETQYF.

This rearrangement joins TRBV5-4 to TRBJ2-3; 10 bases line up with TRBD1. V lost 4 bases to trimming and J lost 6 bases; unmatched junction nucleotides: 8. CDR1 is SGHNT, CDR2 YYREEE, per germline (reference sequence). The CDR3 has 15 amino acids. The CDR3 nucleotides read TGTGCCAGCAGCGACCGACAGGGGGCAAGGGATACGCAGTATTTT. Its translation: CASSDRQGARDTQYF.

This chain joins TRBV3-1 (or the pseudogene TRBV3-2) and TRBJ2-2, with a tentative D call TRBD1 (5 bases). CDR1 and CDR2 from the germline V gene are LGHDT and YNNKEL (reference sequence). V was clipped by 4 bases and J by 1 base, with 7 bases between them. CDR3 size: 14 residues. The CDR3 reads CASSLTGNTGELFF. CDR3 nucleotide sequence: TGTGCCAGCAGCCTTACAGGGAACACCGGGGAGCTGTTTTTT.

The chain is built from TRBV13 and TRBJ1-1; D possibly corresponds to TRBD1 (5 bases). Per germline, CDR1 PRHDT and CDR2 FYEKMQ (reference sequence). This CDR3 has 13 residues. With 4 bases removed from V and 2 bases from J, the gap between germline ends came to 8 bases. In DNA, the CDR3 is TGTGCCAGCAGCTCAGGGAGAAACACTGAAGCTTTCTTT. Translated: CASSSGRNTEAFF.

The chain links TRBV30 to TRBJ1-3; 7 nucleotides agree with TRBD1. The germline V gene encodes CDR1 GTSNPN and CDR2 SVGIG (reference sequence). This CDR3 is 16 amino acids long. Trimming at V came to 2 bases and at J to 0 bases, leaving 7 bases not matched to a gene. CDR3 DNA sequence: TGTGCCTGGAGTTCCGGGACAGTGCTCTCTGGAAACACCATATATTTT. It yields the protein CAWSSGTVLSGNTIYF.

V and J are TRBV27 and TRBJ2-7, with 14 nucleotides matching TRBD2. V trimming: 8 bases; J trimming: 0 bases; junction bases outside the gene matches: 9. CDR1 is MNHEY and CDR2 is SMNVEV in the germline V gene (reference sequence). The CDR3 is 17 residues long. CDR3 bases: TGTGCCAGCCTTTCCCTTGGGACTAGCGGGAGCTCCTACGAGCAGTACTTC. The encoded protein is CASLSLGTSGSSYEQYF.

The count of this clone is one. The chain is built from TRBV6-5 and TRBJ2-2; D might be TRBD2 (5 bases). V was pared by 6 bases and J by 4 bases, with 15 bases between. The CDR3 contains 15 residues. CDR1 MNHEY and CDR2 SVGAGI come from the germline V gene. The CDR3: CASRSLTGSTGELFF. DNA for the CDR3: TGTGCCAGCAGATCCCTTACGGGGAGCACCGGGGAGCTGTTTTTT.

The chain carries TRBV6-5 and TRBJ1-4, with a tentative D call TRBD1 (6 bases). V was clipped by 8 bases and J by 5 bases, with 12 bases between them. Germline V gene lookup returns CDR1 MNHEY and CDR2 SVGAGI. CDR3 length equals 13 residues. DNA of the CDR3: TGTGCCAGCTCACAGGGTGGCAATGAAAAACTGTTTTTT. Amino acids: CASSQGGNEKLFF.

This clone was seen a single time. The chain employs TRBV19 and TRBJ1-2, with TRBD1 identical over 7 bases. The germline V gene has CDR1 LNHDA and CDR2 SQIVND (reference sequence). Trimming at V came to 5 bases and at J to 4 bases, leaving 7 bases not matched to a gene. The CDR3 sequence is 14 residues long. In DNA, the CDR3 is TGTGCCAGTAGTCCGGGGACAGTCTTCTATGGCTACACCTTC. It specifies CASSPGTVFYGYTF.

V usage is TRBV4-1 and J usage is TRBJ1-2, with D perhaps TRBD1 (6 bases). V was shortened by 4 bases and J by 8 bases, with 14 bases between the two germline ends. Germline V gene lookup returns CDR1 MGHRA and CDR2 YSYEKL. This CDR3 contains 13 residues. CDR3 loop: CASSRTSGEGYTF. As DNA, the CDR3 is TGCGCCAGCAGCCGAACCTCAGGGGAGGGCTACACCTTC.

The CDR3 protein is CASSQDRSGLGTDTQYF. CDR3 DNA sequence: TGCGCCAGCAGCCAAGATCGGTCAGGGTTAGGCACAGATACGCAGTATTTT. The chain carries TRBV4-1 and TRBJ2-3; D is perhaps TRBD1 (5 bases). CDR3 length: 17 amino acids. The germline V and J ends were trimmed by 0 bases and 1 base, with 14 bases remaining between them. The germline V gene has CDR1 MGHRA and CDR2 YSYEKL.

This rearrangement joins TRBV5-6 to TRBJ2-7; D unresolved. In germline, CDR1 is SGHDT, CDR2 YYEEEE. The CDR3 extends over 12 amino acids. Trimming left V 7 bases short and J 4 bases short, with 12 bases between. DNA of the CDR3: TGTGCCAGCGGAACGGGTTTATACGAGCAGTACTTC. It codes for CASGTGLYEQYF.

This chain joins TRBV5-1 and TRBJ2-7, with D possibly being TRBD1 (6 bases). Germline-derived CDR1 and CDR2 are SGHRS and YFSETQ. The CDR3 is made up of 13 amino acids. The ends were cut back, 3 bases at V and 4 bases at J, with 11 bases in the middle. This CDR3 reads CASSSGTSYEQYF. As DNA, the CDR3 is TGCGCCAGCAGCTCCGGGACATCTTACGAGCAGTACTTC.

This clone was observed a handful of times. The chain recombines TRBV15 with TRBJ2-7; D remains unclear. Germline CDR1 LNHNV, CDR2 YYDKDF (reference sequence). V was trimmed by 1 base and J by 3 bases, leaving 7 bases between them. The length of the CDR3 is 13 residues. The CDR3 spells CATSRGQDYEQYF. The CDR3 bases are TGTGCCACCAGCAGAGGCCAGGACTACGAGCAGTACTTC.

The genes are TRBV6-5 and TRBJ1-1; the D gene is possibly TRBD1 (5 bases). The CDR3 contains 15 residues. V lost 6 bases and J 1 base, leaving 15 bases between the germline ends. Germline-derived CDR1 and CDR2 are MNHEY and SVGAGI. The CDR3 sequence is CASSPGPRENTEAFF. In DNA, the CDR3 is TGTGCCAGCAGCCCCGGACCCAGGGAGAACACTGAAGCTTTCTTT.

This rearrangement joins TRBV18 to TRBJ2-5, with D unclear. The CDR3 length is 14 residues. Trimming removed 3 bases from V and 1 base from J, with 9 bases in between. CDR1 and CDR2 (germline): KGHSH, LQKENI. The CDR3 sequence: CASSPKEIQETQYF. In DNA, the CDR3 is TGTGCCAGCTCACCGAAGGAGATCCAAGAGACCCAGTACTTC.

The chain carries TRBV19 and TRBJ2-3; possible D gene TRBD1, 7 bases. CDR1 LNHDA and CDR2 SQIVND come from the germline V gene (reference sequence). The CDR3 consists of 16 residues. V shed 3 bases and J shed 3 bases, with 16 bases lying between them. CDR3 coding DNA: TGTGCCAGTAGTATTTTAGCAGGGGGGCGGACAGATACGCAGTATTTT. Protein sequence: CASSILAGGRTDTQYF.

This chain connects TRBV6-5 to TRBJ1-5, with D uncertain. CDR3 size: 13 residues. Trimming took 6 bases from V and 0 from J, leaving 6 bases between them. Germline CDR1 and CDR2: MNHEY and SVGAGI. The CDR3 protein is CASRVASNQPQHF. The DNA of the CDR3 is TGTGCCAGCAGGGTAGCTAGCAATCAGCCCCAGCATTTT.